This T cell receptor beta chain was found in a study of blood T cell repertoires in COVID-19. Study summary: Recovered participants had two consecutive negative NP/OP PCR tests, healthcare professional clearance, or symptom resolution.

Original processing methods: It was from reference gene primer amplification that nucleated cell counts were estimated. The table came from immunoSEQ multiplex PCR; TCRdb's copy has only in-frame clones and leaves some out. For V, J and clone size, that table is used; D and trimming come from the DNA. The sample holds a few hundred thousand clones; 88% are singletons and the top ten take 2% to 2.5%. Participant ages covered roughly 18 to 89 years across around 22 US areas. This clone was seen only once. The receptor was derived from a woman aged 60-70 years in a cohort exposed to, infected with or recovered from COVID-19 (not recorded which). Sample: PBMCs or T cells enriched from blood (not recorded which).

The CDR3: CASSLPGGFNEQFF. For the CDR3, the DNA is TGTGCCAGCAGCCTCCCTGGCGGTTTCAATGAGCAGTTCTTC. The chain has TRBV13 and TRBJ2-1; D is uncertain. CDR3 length: 14 residues. Per germline, CDR1 PRHDT and CDR2 FYEKMQ (reference sequence). The ends were cut back, 5 bases at V and 6 bases at J, with 14 bases in the middle.